This TCR beta chain emerged from a study of T-cell memory formation after mild COVID-19. TCRdb independently ran MiXCR on the 5' RACE reads; one entry per CDR3 protein. The sample records 300,000 or so distinct CDR3 sequences, approximately 16% being singletons. This clonotype was seen a handful of times. The clonotype originates from a man younger than 35 who had mild COVID-19 (a few samples of this study predate the infection). Cell type and time point are not known. Sequenced input: PBMCs or a T cell subset sorted from them (not recorded which).

CDR3 in DNA: TGTGCCAGCAGCTTATTGGGGCAGAAAAACATTCAGTACTTC. Protein sequence: CASSLLGQKNIQYF. V usage is TRBV7-9 and J usage is TRBJ2-4; D is perhaps TRBD1 (5 bases). Germline V gene data show CDR1 as SEHNR and CDR2 as FQNEAQ (reference sequence). CDR3 length: 14 amino acids. The V end was cut by 2 bases, the J end by 4 bases, with 9 bases between.